The 9 T cell receptor beta chains presented below share a single source sample, sequenced in a study of shared clonotypes between healthy human individuals (dated by TCRdb to 2019 to 2021). Library generation was performed with the immunoSEQ multiplex PCR assay. TCRdb holds this immuneACCESS table with in-frame rearrangements only. Some clones are missing; in checked studies, unresolved V genes explain under half, and the rest has no known cause. The sample table lists about 1.1 million clones, 60% to 80% of them with a count of one. The top ten constitute approximately 0.95% of the sample. The sequenced material came from memory CD4+ T cells from PBMCs. The cell subset or site label of this sample denotes: CD45RA-negative fraction. The receptors shown here come from a man aged 18-30 years in good health. Some clones in this sample may be carry-over from other donors' samples.

The V and J genes are TRBV5-1 and TRBJ1-1, with no clear D. Trimming left V 4 bases short and J 4 bases short, with 14 bases between. CDR1 is SGHRS and CDR2 is YFSETQ in the germline V gene. The CDR3 is 14 amino acids. CDR3 bases: TGCGCCAGCAGCGAGGACCCGAGCGGCACTGAAGCTTTCTTT. Protein: CASSEDPSGTEAFF.

This sequence joins TRBV7-8 and TRBJ2-2; D ambiguous. This CDR3 is built from 14 residues. V lost 1 base, J lost 3 bases, and 6 bases lay in between. Germline V gene data show CDR1 as SGHVS and CDR2 as FQNEAQ. CDR3 amino acids: CASSLGSHTGELFF. The CDR3 DNA reads TGTGCCAGCAGCTTAGGCAGTCACACCGGGGAGCTGTTTTTT. The whole variable domain, remainder taken from reference TRBV7-8 and TRBJ2-2, is GAGVSQSPRYKVAKRGQDVALRCDPISGHVSLFWYQQALGQGPEFLTYFQNEAQLDKSGLPSDRFFAERPEGSVSTLKIQRTQQEDSAVYLCASSLGSHTGELFFGEGSRLTVL.

This clone was observed a few times. V usage is TRBV18 and J usage is TRBJ1-1, with 9 bases matching TRBD1. This CDR3 has 15 amino acids. V shed 3 bases, J shed 3 bases, and the junction held 5 bases outside the gene matches. Germline V CDR1 and CDR2: KGHSH, LQKENI. The CDR3 here is CASSPQRTGDTEAFF. The CDR3 DNA reads as TGTGCCAGCTCACCTCAGCGGACAGGGGACACTGAAGCTTTCTTT.

The chain carries TRBV7-3 and TRBJ2-2; 10 positions match TRBD1. CDR3 length equals 16 residues. Losses at the gene ends were 3 bases for V and 4 bases for J; bases not matched to a gene: 5. Germline values: CDR1 SGHTA, CDR2 FQGTGA. CDR3 nucleotide sequence: TGTGCCAGCAGCTTGACAGGGGGCAGGGTCACCGGGGAGCTGTTTTTT. It is translated as CASSLTGGRVTGELFF.

The J gene is TRBJ2-3, the V gene TRBV7-9; 9 bases are shared with TRBD2. CDR3 length: 16 amino acids. Germline V gene sequence: CDR1 SEHNR, CDR2 FQNEAQ (reference sequence). V trimming: 1 base; J trimming: 4 bases; junction bases outside the gene matches: 6. This CDR3 reads CASSLGPSGNPDTQYF. The CDR3 coding sequence is TGTGCCAGCAGCTTAGGTCCTAGCGGGAACCCAGATACGCAGTATTTT. The entire variable domain, with the rest obtained from reference TRBV7-9 and TRBJ2-3, is as follows: DTGVSQNPRHKITKRGQNVTFRCDPISEHNRLYWYRQTLGQGPEFLTYFQNEAQLEKSRLLSDRFSAERPKGSFSTLEIQRTEQGDSAMYLCASSLGPSGNPDTQYFGPGTRLTVL.

This chain joins TRBV5-6 and TRBJ2-7; D call uncertain. Germline CDR1 SGHDT, CDR2 YYEEEE. V gave up 4 bases and J gave up 2 bases, with 10 bases separating them. This CDR3 contains 13 residues. The CDR3 here is CASSRTVTYEQYF. The CDR3, as DNA: TGTGCCAGCAGCCGGACGGTAACCTACGAGCAGTACTTC.

The chain's CDR3 is CASSESPSGTSYEQYF. CDR3 nucleotide sequence: TGCGCCAGCAGTGAGTCTCCCAGCGGGACTTCCTACGAGCAGTACTTC. The rearrangement joins TRBV10-2 to TRBJ2-7; 7 nucleotides align to TRBD2. The CDR3 has 16 residues. The junction had 6 bases not matched to a gene; V was cut back by 0 bases and J by 1 base. CDR1 WSHSY and CDR2 SAAADI come from the germline V gene.

This clone was counted many times. The chain uses TRBV7-9 and TRBJ1-3; no definite D call. Trimming pared 3 bases from V and 0 bases from J, leaving 15 bases between. The CDR3 length is 17 residues. The germline gives CDR1 SEHNR, CDR2 FQNEAQ (reference sequence). The CDR3 reads CASSLFPRTSSGNTIYF. The CDR3 DNA is TGTGCCAGCAGCTTGTTTCCCAGGACTTCCTCTGGAAACACCATATATTTT.

The chain recombines TRBV7-9 with TRBJ1-3; D gene unclear. The germline gives CDR1 SEHNR, CDR2 FQNEAQ (reference sequence). Deletions cut 0 bases from V and 0 bases from J, with 9 bases between. This CDR3 has 16 amino acids. The CDR3 bases are TGTGCCAGCAGCTTAGCTTCGCGCAGCTCTGGAAACACCATATATTTT. Protein sequence: CASSLASRSSGNTIYF.